Below are 22 T cell receptor beta chains sequenced from a single sample in a study of blood T cell repertoires in COVID-19. The repertoire was sequenced with immunoSEQ multiplex PCR; TCRdb's copy has only in-frame clones and lacks some. The data contain under 300,000 clones, around 83% of them seen just once; the ten biggest clones take up around 2.5%. What was sequenced was peripheral blood. These receptors all stem from a man aged 40-49 years who had recovered from COVID-19.

The gene calls are TRBV7-9 and TRBJ1-2, with a weak D call TRBD1 (6 bases). This CDR3 spans 15 amino acids. With 2 bases removed from V and 4 bases from J, the gap between germline ends came to 14 bases. CDR1 is SEHNR, CDR2 FQNEAQ, per germline (reference sequence). The CDR3 DNA reads TGTGCCAGCAGCTTAACCCTGGACAGAGGCTATGGCTACACCTTC. This gives the protein CASSLTLDRGYGYTF.

The V gene is TRBV19, the J gene TRBJ1-5, with 8 bases fitting TRBD1. The V gene's germline CDR1 is LNHDA and CDR2 SQIVND (reference sequence). The J segment lost 5 bases and the V segment lost 0 bases, leaving 9 bases of the junction unmatched. The CDR3 sequence is 17 residues long. The CDR3 DNA sequence: TGTGCCAGTAGTATAGATCTATACAGGGGGGAGTATCAGCCCCAGCATTTT. Protein product: CASSIDLYRGEYQPQHF.

A remark on this clone: One end of the junction does not line up with germline, which may come from a read error. V is TRBV6-5 and J is TRBJ2-7; D is uncertain. Germline assignment: CDR1 MNHEY and CDR2 SVGAGI. The CDR3 totals 13 residues. In DNA, the CDR3 is TGTGCCAGTAGTTACTCACAACGCTACGAGCAGTACTTC. This encodes CASSYSQRYEQYF.

V gene TRBV11-3 combines with J gene TRBJ2-7; weak D call: TRBD1 (6 bases). Trimming left V 4 bases short and J 4 bases short, with 8 bases between. Germline V gene data show CDR1 as SGHNT and CDR2 as YENEEA. The CDR3 has 12 amino acids. The CDR3 loop reads CASSSRGYEQYF. CDR3 nucleotide sequence: TGTGCCAGCAGCTCCAGGGGTTACGAGCAGTACTTC.

This clone has ten or more counts. Other DNA sequences within the sample encode an identical CDR3. This chain links TRBV2 with TRBJ1-4, with no clear D. Trimming left V 6 bases short and J 0 bases short, with 11 bases between. Germline-derived CDR1 and CDR2 are SNHLY and FYNNEI. The length of the CDR3 is 15 residues. CDR3: CASSGDTSTNEKLFF. CDR3 nucleotides: TGTGCCAGCAGCGGGGATACTTCAACTAATGAAAAACTGTTTTTT.

The chain uses TRBV20-1 and TRBJ2-3; D is unclear. Trimming shortened V by 5 bases and J by 3 bases, and 6 bases separated the two germline ends. The CDR3 runs 11 residues. Germline-derived CDR1 and CDR2 are DFQATT and SNEGSKA (reference sequence). The chain's CDR3 is CSAPLTDTQYF. In DNA form, the CDR3 reads TGCAGTGCTCCCCTTACAGATACGCAGTATTTT.

CDR3 in amino acids: CASRGLGTNEKLFF. Here the CDR3 DNA reads TGCGCCAGCAGGGGGCTAGGAACTAATGAAAAACTGTTTTTT. The chain links TRBV5-1 to TRBJ1-4, with D tentatively TRBD1 (5 bases). There are 14 residues in the CDR3. CDR1 is SGHRS, CDR2 YFSETQ, per germline. Between the trimmed V and J ends, which lost 5 bases and 1 base, there was a span of 9 bases.

The chain joins TRBV18 to TRBJ1-6, with a possible D match to TRBD1 (5 bases). V lost 3 bases, J lost 6 bases, and 9 bases lay in between. Germline values: CDR1 KGHSH, CDR2 LQKENI. The CDR3 has 14 amino acids. The CDR3 here is CASSPRQPNSPLHF. As DNA, the CDR3 is TGTGCCAGCTCACCGCGACAGCCTAATTCACCCCTCCACTTT.

This chain joins TRBV2 and TRBJ1-1; 9 nucleotides line up with TRBD1. The CDR3 spans 14 residues. Germline V gives CDR1 SNHLY, CDR2 FYNNEI. With V trimmed by 5 bases and J by 4 bases, 5 bases remained unmatched. CDR3 sequence reads: CASSRTGESTEAFF. Here the CDR3 DNA reads TGTGCCAGCAGTCGGACAGGGGAATCCACTGAAGCTTTCTTT.

The chain recombines TRBV19 with TRBJ2-7, with 13 bases that match TRBD2. This CDR3 spans 15 amino acids. Germline CDR1 is LNHDA and CDR2 is SQIVND (reference sequence). V lost 5 bases and J lost 7; bases outside the gene matches: 8. CDR3: CASSLRLAGGSEQYF. The CDR3 nucleotides read TGTGCCAGTAGTCTCCGACTAGCGGGAGGCAGTGAGCAGTACTTC.

The J gene is TRBJ2-3, the V gene TRBV5-4; maybe TRBD1 (6 bases). Trimming pared 4 bases from V and 2 bases from J, leaving 11 bases between. Per the germline V gene, CDR1 is SGHNT and CDR2 is YYREEE (reference sequence). The CDR3 has 14 amino acids. The CDR3 DNA follows: TGTGCCAGCAGCCCAGACAGGTCCACAGATACGCAGTATTTT. As protein: CASSPDRSTDTQYF.

This chain uses TRBV4-3 with TRBJ1-4; D unresolved. V was clipped by 0 bases and J by 3 bases, with 8 bases between them. Germline CDR1 reads LGHNA; CDR2 reads YSLEER. This CDR3 spans 15 amino acids. The CDR3 reads CASSQDLESNEKLFF. DNA for the CDR3: TGCGCCAGCAGCCAAGATCTAGAGTCTAATGAAAAACTGTTTTTT.

The gene calls are TRBV13 and TRBJ2-1; 11 nucleotides line up with TRBD2. The germline V gene encodes CDR1 PRHDT and CDR2 FYEKMQ (reference sequence). The CDR3 length is 15 residues. V lost 3 bases and J lost 8; bases outside the gene matches: 6. The CDR3 spells CASSLWGLAVDEQFF. CDR3 coding DNA: TGTGCCAGCAGCTTGTGGGGACTAGCGGTCGATGAGCAGTTCTTC.

This clone was observed once. The DNA of the CDR3 is TGTGCCAGCAGTTCGACAGGCACAGATACGCAGTATTTT. Its translation is CASSSTGTDTQYF. The V and J genes are TRBV7-9 and TRBJ2-3; tentative D call: TRBD1 (5 bases). CDR3 size: 13 residues. The ends were cut back, 6 bases at V and 1 base at J, with 8 bases in the middle. In germline, CDR1 is SEHNR, CDR2 FQNEAQ (reference sequence).

This clone has only a few counts. The chain couples TRBV6-2 or TRBV6-3 to TRBJ2-2; TRBD2 agrees at 10 bases. The V gene's germline CDR1 is MNHEY and CDR2 SVGEGT. V was pared by 2 bases and J by 4 bases, with 1 base of the junction left unmatched. CDR3 size: 15 residues. CDR3 bases: TGTGCCAGCAGTTACAGCGGGGGGGCCACCGGGGAGCTGTTTTTT. Residues: CASSYSGGATGELFF.

This clone was recorded once. The J gene is TRBJ1-2, the V gene TRBV10-2; TRBD1 agrees at 9 bases. The CDR3 length is 14 residues. The J segment lost 1 base and the V segment lost 4 bases, leaving 1 base of the junction unmatched. CDR1 is WSHSY, CDR2 SAAADI, per germline. The CDR3 is CASSGGQGNYGYTF. The CDR3 coding sequence is TGCGCCAGCAGTGGGGGACAGGGTAACTATGGCTACACCTTC.

Only a few counts were recorded for this clone. This chain links TRBV5-1 with TRBJ2-3; 9 nucleotides align to TRBD2. CDR1 is SGHRS and CDR2 is YFSETQ in the germline V gene. After removal of 0 bases from V and 3 bases from J, the junction contained 5 bases not matched to a gene. The CDR3 extends over 16 amino acids. CDR3 in DNA: TGCGCCAGCAGCTTGGGAGCTAGCGGGAATACAGATACGCAGTATTTT. It translates to CASSLGASGNTDTQYF.

This clone was counted between two and nine times. The V gene is TRBV6-2 or TRBV6-3, the J gene TRBJ2-3; perhaps TRBD2 as D (6 bases). CDR3 length: 13 amino acids. V lost 6 bases, J lost 5 bases, and 12 bases lay in between. Germline values: CDR1 MNHEY, CDR2 SVGEGT. CDR3 nucleotides: TGTGCCAGCAGCAGGGAGGAAGTAGATACGCAGTATTTT. Protein: CASSREEVDTQYF.

The chain is built from TRBV5-6 and TRBJ1-2; maybe TRBD1 (6 bases). CDR1 is SGHDT and CDR2 is YYEEEE in the germline V gene. With 4 bases removed from V and 4 bases from J, the gap between germline ends came to 17 bases. This CDR3 is built from 15 residues. CDR3 nucleotide sequence: TGTGCCAGCAGCGATTTGAGGGTAGGGGGCTATGGCTACACCTTC. This translates into CASSDLRVGGYGYTF.

This rearrangement joins TRBV5-1 to TRBJ1-1; D call uncertain. The CDR3 consists of 13 residues. Germline V lookup: CDR1 SGHRS, CDR2 YFSETQ. Trimming shortened V by 1 base and J by 0 bases, and 4 bases separated the two germline ends. Here the CDR3 DNA reads TGCGCCAGCAGCTTGACACTGAACACTGAAGCTTTCTTT. This translates into CASSLTLNTEAFF.

The J gene is TRBJ2-1, the V gene TRBV3-1 (or the pseudogene TRBV3-2), with D perhaps TRBD2 (6 bases). Trimming took 1 base from V and 4 from J, leaving 20 bases between them. Germline V gene data show CDR1 as LGHDT and CDR2 as YNNKEL (reference sequence). The CDR3 extends over 18 amino acids. CDR3 DNA: TGTGCCAGCAGCCAAGCGGTAAGGGGACTCCGACTTTACAATGAGCAGTTCTTC. This sequence encodes CASSQAVRGLRLYNEQFF.

The CDR3 DNA sequence: TGTGCCAGCAGTGGAGGCCTTGGGGCAGGGGAAAATCAGCCCCAGCATTTT. Protein sequence: CASSGGLGAGENQPQHF. The chain uses TRBV2 and TRBJ1-5, with D perhaps matching TRBD1 (6 bases). The V end was cut by 4 bases, the J end by 4 bases, with 20 bases between. The V gene's germline CDR1 is SNHLY and CDR2 FYNNEI. The CDR3 extends over 17 amino acids.